The rows below give T cell receptor beta chains drawn from one sample of a study of T cells in Graves' hyperthyroidism and ophthalmopathy. TCRdb reanalysed the multiplex PCR reads using MiXCR and keeps one entry per CDR3 protein. The sample includes 550,000 to 600,000 distinct CDR3 sequences, about 45% of them seen just once. The sequenced sample was peripheral blood or thyroid tissue (not recorded which). The receptor set was obtained from an adult woman with Graves' disease, either hyperthyroidism or ophthalmopathy (not recorded which). Each CDR3 is given with its conserved first and last residue. The D gene is left open where the match is weak. A clone size is listed for some rows: how often the clone was seen (once, few, many), or a class if it is expanded.

TRBJ1-1,few,NA,TRBV10-3,14,TGTGCCAGCATTGGAGGCAGATCGTTCTCTGAAGCTTTCTTT,CASIGGRSFSEAFF
TRBJ1-5,few,NA,TRBV10-3,14,TGTGCCATCAGTGATAGCGGGGGTTATCAGCCCCAGCATTTT,CAISDSGGYQPQHF
TRBJ1-2,NA,NA,TRBV5-1,14,TGCGCCAGCAGCCTGGGGAGCACGAACGATGGCTACACCTTC,CASSLGSTNDGYTF
TRBJ2-6,NA,NA,TRBV10-3,18,TGTGCCATCAGTGAGGAGGGGATGGGCGACTCTGGGGCCAACGTCCTGACTTTC,CAISEEGMGDSGANVLTF
TRBJ1-6,many,NA,TRBV7-3,13,TGTGCCAGCAGCTTAACAGCGAATTCACCCCTCCACTTT,CASSLTANSPLHF
TRBJ1-3,many,NA,TRBV9,15,TGTGCCAGCAGCCCGGCCCCCGGGGTAGGAAACACCATATATTTT,CASSPAPGVGNTIYF
TRBJ2-3,NA,NA,TRBV24-1,19,TGTGCCACCAGTGAGCGATTACGGAGTGAGGACTTACTCACAGATACGCAGTATTTT,CATSERLRSEDLLTDTQYF
TRBJ2-3,many,NA,TRBV5-8,14,TGTGCCAGCAGCTTCGCGGGTGGAGGAGATACGCAGTATTTT,CASSFAGGGDTQYF
TRBJ1-1,NA,TRBD1,TRBV10-3,14,TGTGCCATCGCGACAGGGCAGTCGAACACTGAAGCTTTCTTT,CAIATGQSNTEAFF
TRBJ1-4,NA,NA,TRBV5-1,14,TGCGCCAGCAGCTCCGGACCTGGAAGTGAAAAACTGTTTTTT,CASSSGPGSEKLFF
TRBJ1-1,NA,TRBD1,TRBV12-3/TRBV12-4,14,TGTGCCAGCATTGGACAGGGACAGGGGACTGAAGCTTTCTTT,CASIGQGQGTEAFF
TRBJ1-6,many,NA,TRBV27,12,TGTGCCAGCAGTTCGATGGGTGGGGCCCTCCACTTT,CASSSMGGALHF
TRBJ1-1,many,NA,TRBV20-1,15,TGCAGTGCAGCAACAGAGGCTGGCTCCCGGACTGAAGCTTTCTTT,CSAATEAGSRTEAFF
TRBJ2-7,many,NA,TRBV6-2/TRBV6-3,11,TGTGCCAGCAGTTATCCATCCGAGCAGTACTTC,CASSYPSEQYF
TRBJ2-1,NA,NA,TRBV7-9,16,TGTGCCAGCAACATTAGGGCGGAGAGCTCCTACAATGAGCAGTTCTTC,CASNIRAESSYNEQFF